The entry that follows covers one T cell receptor (beta chain) sequence. Its target is not known. The data are from a study of cytomegalovirus exposure and HLA in healthy donors. Regarding the study as a whole: In a later analysis, several top co-occurrence clusters appeared linked to parvovirus B19, influenza, CMV and Epstein-Barr virus. At a 0.05 false discovery rate, a later analysis found some 18,000 TCR beta sequences to be associated with HLA alleles.

The PCR was carried out with 60 Vbeta primers and 13 Jbeta primers. Data came from immunoSEQ multiplex PCR; TCRdb stores just in-frame clones and leaves some out. The sample consists of tens of thousands of clones, 72% of them appearing once. V was clipped by 3 bases and J by 5 bases, with 14 bases between them. This CDR3 is built from 15 residues. Per the germline V gene, CDR1 is MNHNS and CDR2 is SASEGT. Sequencing was done on a sample of PBMCs. This chain connects TRBV6-1 to TRBJ2-1; D is unresolved. The origin of this receptor is a woman aged 40 to 49 in good health and CMV-seropositive. The CDR3 sequence: CASSDWAHSHNEQFF. DNA of the CDR3: TGTGCCAGCAGTGATTGGGCCCATTCCCACAATGAGCAGTTCTTC.